These 26 T cell receptor beta chains came from one sample sequenced in a study of cytomegalovirus exposure and HLA in healthy donors. Vbeta (60) and Jbeta (13) primers were used in the PCR. Here immunoSEQ multiplex PCR was the method, and the copy in TCRdb shows in-frame clones only, minus some. Here the sample spans about 200,000 clones, around 83% being singletons. Sequences were obtained from PBMCs. The receptors stem from a girl aged 5-17 years in good health and CMV-seronegative.

The chain carries TRBV10-2 and TRBJ2-1; TRBD2 aligns across 7 bases. The junction had 13 bases not matched to a gene; V was cut back by 7 bases and J by 7 bases. The germline CDR1 and CDR2 sequences are WSHSY and SAAADI. This CDR3 is built from 15 residues. CDR3 DNA: TGCGCCAGCACCCGCGCGGCGGGAGTAATAAATGAGCAGTTCTTC. Translation: CASTRAAGVINEQFF.

The rearrangement uses TRBV15 and TRBJ2-1; 11 nucleotides agree with TRBD2. Per the germline V gene, CDR1 is LNHNV and CDR2 is YYDKDF (reference sequence). V was clipped by 0 bases and J by 5 bases; unmatched bases: 6. The CDR3 contains 17 residues. The CDR3 is CATSRDSGTSGNNEQFF. The CDR3 region has the DNA TGTGCCACCAGCAGAGACTCCGGGACTAGCGGTAACAATGAGCAGTTCTTC.

This chain links TRBV9 with TRBJ2-7; D is possibly TRBD1 (5 bases). CDR3 length: 12 residues. V gave up 4 bases and J gave up 4 bases, with 9 bases separating them. Germline values: CDR1 SGDLS, CDR2 YYNGEE. CDR3 amino acids: CASSSTAYEQYF. CDR3 in DNA: TGTGCCAGCAGCTCGACAGCGTACGAGCAGTACTTC.

V and J are TRBV6-1 and TRBJ2-3; 8 nucleotides agree with TRBD1. V lost 4 bases to trimming and J lost 2 bases; unmatched junction nucleotides: 8. Per the germline V gene, CDR1 is MNHNS and CDR2 is SASEGT. CDR3 size: 16 residues. DNA of the CDR3: TGTGCCAGCAGTGCAACCCCGGGACAGGTCACAGATACGCAGTATTTT. Protein: CASSATPGQVTDTQYF.

A word on this clone: One end of the junction fails to match germline, which may point to a read error. V usage is TRBV5-6 and J usage is TRBJ1-1; D is undetermined. Germline values: CDR1 SGHDT, CDR2 YYEEEE. The CDR3 covers 13 residues. The CDR3 DNA reads TGTGCCAGCCGAGGACGGGGAAACATTGAAGCTTTCTTT. Translation gives CASRGRGNIEAFF.

This sequence joins TRBV6-1 and TRBJ2-7; D might be TRBD2 (6 bases). The CDR3 runs 17 residues. Looked up from germline, CDR1 is MNHNS and CDR2 is SASEGT. The V end lost 3 bases, the J end lost 3 bases, and 21 bases lay between the germline ends. Here the CDR3 DNA reads TGTGCCAGCAGTGAGTTTTCCGGCGGGACTTACTTCTACGAGCAGTACTTC. Residues: CASSEFSGGTYFYEQYF.

This clone has only one observation. V gene TRBV28 combines with J gene TRBJ2-1, with D possibly being TRBD1 (6 bases). This CDR3 has 15 residues. CDR1 is MDHEN, CDR2 SYDVKM, per germline. V lost 5 bases to trimming and J lost 0 bases, with 11 bases between them. The CDR3 loop reads CASSPGQISYNEQFF. CDR3 bases: TGTGCCAGCAGTCCAGGACAGATCTCCTACAATGAGCAGTTCTTC.

V gene TRBV18 combines with J gene TRBJ2-1, with a possible D match to TRBD1 (6 bases). CDR3 size: 14 residues. Germline V gives CDR1 KGHSH, CDR2 LQKENI. V lost 6 bases to trimming and J lost 4 bases, with 13 bases between them. The CDR3 here is CASSRTAQYNEQFF. The CDR3, as DNA: TGTGCCAGCTCCAGGACAGCTCAGTACAATGAGCAGTTCTTC.

This clone was detected only once. The J gene is TRBJ2-7, the V gene TRBV13, with a possible D match to TRBD1 (6 bases). In germline, CDR1 is PRHDT, CDR2 FYEKMQ (reference sequence). The CDR3 length is 14 residues. The V end was cut by 5 bases, the J end by 1 base, with 12 bases between. The CDR3 loop is CASSPRTESYEQYF. The DNA for the CDR3 is TGTGCCAGCAGCCCCCGGACAGAGTCCTACGAGCAGTACTTC. Filled out from reference TRBV13 and TRBJ2-7, the complete variable domain reads AAGVIQSPRHLIKEKRETATLKCYPIPRHDTVYWYQQGPGQDPQFLISFYEKMQSDKGSIPDRFSAQQFSDYHSELNMSSLELGDSALYFCASSPRTESYEQYFGPGTRLTVT.

The chain joins TRBV23-1 to TRBJ2-5; D is possibly TRBD1 (6 bases). TRBV23-1 is treated as an ORF (open reading frame) with a function not yet certain. V was shortened by 6 bases and J by 5 bases, with 25 bases between the two germline ends. The CDR3 contains 17 residues. CDR3 residues: CASREPHRESQRETQYF. The CDR3 DNA sequence: TGCGCCAGCAGGGAACCCCACAGGGAATCCCAGCGGGAGACCCAGTACTTC.

This rearrangement joins TRBV9 to TRBJ2-3; D gene ambiguous. In germline, CDR1 is SGDLS, CDR2 YYNGEE. The CDR3 length is 14 residues. V was cut by 2 bases and J by 1 base, with 8 bases left in between. The CDR3, as DNA: TGTGCCAGCAGCGTCACCCCGGGCACAGATACGCAGTATTTT. Residues: CASSVTPGTDTQYF.

The count of this clone is one. This chain connects TRBV7-6 to TRBJ2-5, with D possibly matching TRBD1 (5 bases). The length of the CDR3 is 16 residues. Germline CDR1 SGHVS, CDR2 FNYEAQ. The germline V and J ends were trimmed by 5 bases and 4 bases, with 20 bases remaining between them. The chain's CDR3 is CASSPPTAPVGETQYF. In DNA form, the CDR3 reads TGTGCCAGCAGCCCACCGACAGCCCCCGTCGGAGAGACCCAGTACTTC.

This sequence joins TRBV4-1 and TRBJ2-7; 8 bases agree with TRBD1. The CDR3 runs 18 residues. Trimming removed 0 bases from V and 2 bases from J; junction bases left unmatched: 12. CDR1 is MGHRA, CDR2 YSYEKL, per germline. Here the CDR3 DNA reads TGCGCCAGCAGCCAAGAGTCACAATGGCAGGGGGCTACCTACGAGCAGTACTTC. Its protein is CASSQESQWQGATYEQYF.

The chain combines TRBV5-4 with TRBJ1-2; 11 nucleotides match TRBD1. With 3 bases clipped from V and 7 bases from J, the junction kept 11 bases outside the gene matches. The CDR3 length is 16 residues. Looked up from germline, CDR1 is SGHNT and CDR2 is YYREEE (reference sequence). CDR3 coding DNA: TGTGCCAGCAGCTCCCCCTCCGGACAGGGGGCGGGTGGCTACACCTTC. Translated: CASSSPSGQGAGGYTF.

The V call is TRBV19, the J call TRBJ1-2, with no clear D. V shed 7 bases and J shed 0 bases, with 9 bases lying between them. CDR3 size: 13 residues. In germline, CDR1 is LNHDA, CDR2 SQIVND (reference sequence). The CDR3 loop reads CASTSGSNYGYTF. For the CDR3, the DNA is TGTGCCAGTACTTCAGGCTCTAACTATGGCTACACCTTC.

The chain recombines TRBV19 with TRBJ2-7, with TRBD1 matching 11 bases. The CDR3 spans 15 residues. The trim removed 5 bases at V and 8 bases at J, leaving 11 bases unmatched. The germline gives CDR1 LNHDA, CDR2 SQIVND (reference sequence). CDR3: CASSSWTGGSSKQYF. The CDR3 DNA is TGTGCCAGTAGTTCGTGGACAGGGGGCTCGTCCAAGCAGTACTTC.

The chain recombines TRBV19 with TRBJ1-1; TRBD1 aligns across 8 bases. Germline lookup yields CDR1 LNHDA and CDR2 SQIVND (reference sequence). The length of the CDR3 is 13 residues. V lost 8 bases, J lost 10 bases, and 12 bases stayed unmatched. The CDR3 loop is CASGTQGARGAFF. The CDR3 DNA follows: TGTGCCAGTGGGACGCAGGGGGCGCGGGGAGCTTTCTTT.

The V call is TRBV13, the J call TRBJ1-2, with D perhaps matching TRBD1 (6 bases). Germline V gene data show CDR1 as PRHDT and CDR2 as FYEKMQ (reference sequence). This CDR3 has 18 amino acids. Deletions cut 1 base from V and 0 bases from J, with 18 bases between. The CDR3 DNA sequence: TGTGCCAGCAGCTTAGTAGGCAGGGGCGCTCTGTCTAACTATGGCTACACCTTC. Residues: CASSLVGRGALSNYGYTF.

The chain uses TRBV14 and TRBJ2-5, with 10 bases matching TRBD1. The J call is uncertain, as TRBJ2-7 better fits the DNA end. CDR1 is SGHDN and CDR2 is FVKESK in the germline V gene. The CDR3 has 15 residues. The CDR3 nucleotides read TGTGCCAGCAGCCAACCGGGACAGGGGATTTACGAGCAGTACTTC. This translates into CASSQPGQGIYEQYF.

The V gene is TRBV6-5, the J gene TRBJ1-3; D is unclear. The V gene's germline CDR1 is MNHEY and CDR2 SVGAGI. Deletions cut 0 bases from V and 0 bases from J, with 9 bases between. The CDR3 spans 16 residues. CDR3: CASSYSFRGSGNTIYF. CDR3 nucleotides: TGTGCCAGCAGTTACTCGTTTCGCGGCTCTGGAAACACCATATATTTT.

Remarks on this clone: Other DNA sequences of this sample code for an identical CDR3. The gene calls are TRBV18 and TRBJ2-7; tentative D call: TRBD2 (6 bases). The germline V gene has CDR1 KGHSH and CDR2 LQKENI. V shed 0 bases and J shed 3 bases, with 9 bases lying between them. The CDR3 is 14 residues long. This CDR3 reads CASSPPGGNYEQYF. CDR3 DNA sequence: TGTGCCAGCTCACCACCTGGCGGGAACTACGAGCAGTACTTC.

This chain uses TRBV7-2 with TRBJ1-4; D call uncertain. V lost 2 bases to trimming and J lost 2 bases, with 9 bases between them. CDR3 length: 15 residues. Germline V gene data show CDR1 as SGHTA and CDR2 as FQGNSA. This CDR3 is CASSLKKRTNEKLFF. CDR3 nucleotides: TGTGCCAGCAGCTTAAAGAAACGGACTAATGAAAAACTGTTTTTT.

The chain combines TRBV13 with TRBJ2-1, with a possible D match to TRBD2 (6 bases). The CDR3 contains 15 residues. Germline V gene lookup returns CDR1 PRHDT and CDR2 FYEKMQ (reference sequence). The V end was cut by 3 bases, the J end by 9 bases, with 18 bases between. The CDR3 nucleotides read TGTGCCAGCAGCTTGGGGACTTGGGGGTTCGTTGAGCAGTTCTTC. This translates into CASSLGTWGFVEQFF.

The chain uses TRBV5-4 and TRBJ1-5; 11 nucleotides match TRBD1. CDR3 size: 18 residues. Germline loops: CDR1 SGHNT, CDR2 YYREEE (reference sequence). V gave up 3 bases and J gave up 0 bases; unmatched junction bases: 8. The CDR3 spells CASSYGTGGSHSNQPQHF. The CDR3 bases are TGTGCCAGCAGCTACGGGACAGGGGGTTCGCATAGCAATCAGCCCCAGCATTTT.

The chain recombines TRBV5-4 with TRBJ2-2; D possibly corresponds to TRBD1 (6 bases). CDR1 and CDR2 from the germline V gene are SGHNT and YYREEE (reference sequence). The CDR3 has 16 amino acids. Trimming removed 4 bases from V and 0 bases from J, with 13 bases in between. CDR3 loop: CASSVGQLTNTGELFF. CDR3 nucleotides: TGTGCCAGCAGCGTGGGACAACTTACGAACACCGGGGAGCTGTTTTTT.

This clone has just a few counts. V and J are TRBV10-2 and TRBJ2-1; TRBD2 is a possible D gene (5 bases). Per the germline V gene, CDR1 is WSHSY and CDR2 is SAAADI. V was trimmed by 10 bases and J by 9 bases, leaving 22 bases between them. The CDR3 is made up of 14 amino acids. The CDR3 DNA sequence: TGCGCCACCAAAGGCACCCCGAGCCGGGGTGAGCAGTTCTTC. Protein product: CATKGTPSRGEQFF.